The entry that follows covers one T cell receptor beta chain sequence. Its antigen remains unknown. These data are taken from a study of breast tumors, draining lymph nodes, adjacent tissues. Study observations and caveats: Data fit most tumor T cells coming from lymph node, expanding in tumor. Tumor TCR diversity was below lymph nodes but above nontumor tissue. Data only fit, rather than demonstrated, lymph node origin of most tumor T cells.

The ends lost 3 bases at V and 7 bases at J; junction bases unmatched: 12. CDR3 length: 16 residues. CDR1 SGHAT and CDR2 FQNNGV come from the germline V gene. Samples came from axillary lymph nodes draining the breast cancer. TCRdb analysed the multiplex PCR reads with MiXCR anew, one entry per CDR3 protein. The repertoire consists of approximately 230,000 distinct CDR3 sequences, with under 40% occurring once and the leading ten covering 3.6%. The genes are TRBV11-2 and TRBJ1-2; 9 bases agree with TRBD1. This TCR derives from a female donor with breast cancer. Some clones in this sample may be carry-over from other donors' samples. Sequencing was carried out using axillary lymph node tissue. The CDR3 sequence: CASSLGTGQGLGGYTF. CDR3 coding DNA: TGTGCCAGCAGCTTGGGGACGGGACAGGGATTAGGTGGCTACACCTTC.